This record concerns one T cell receptor (beta chain) sequence. The CDR3 runs 15 residues. CDR1 is MNHEY and CDR2 is SMNVEV in the germline V gene (reference sequence). The junction had 2 bases not matched to a gene; V was cut back by 0 bases and J by 1 base. This sample stems from a study of blood T cell repertoires in COVID-19. As for the study in general: PBMCs, B-cell-depleted T cells, or T cells provided the cDNA or gDNA that made up the material.

Sequencing used immunoSEQ multiplex PCR; TCRdb keeps in-frame clones, though not all of them. The sample has roughly 200,000 clones, more than 75% seen once. This chain connects TRBV27 to TRBJ2-7; 8 bases are shared with TRBD2. The sequence was collected from a man aged 35-49 years with active or convalescent COVID-19. Sequencing input: peripheral blood. In DNA form, the CDR3 reads TGTGCCAGCAGTTTATCAGGCGGGGGGTCCTACGAGCAGTACTTC. It codes for CASSLSGGGSYEQYF.